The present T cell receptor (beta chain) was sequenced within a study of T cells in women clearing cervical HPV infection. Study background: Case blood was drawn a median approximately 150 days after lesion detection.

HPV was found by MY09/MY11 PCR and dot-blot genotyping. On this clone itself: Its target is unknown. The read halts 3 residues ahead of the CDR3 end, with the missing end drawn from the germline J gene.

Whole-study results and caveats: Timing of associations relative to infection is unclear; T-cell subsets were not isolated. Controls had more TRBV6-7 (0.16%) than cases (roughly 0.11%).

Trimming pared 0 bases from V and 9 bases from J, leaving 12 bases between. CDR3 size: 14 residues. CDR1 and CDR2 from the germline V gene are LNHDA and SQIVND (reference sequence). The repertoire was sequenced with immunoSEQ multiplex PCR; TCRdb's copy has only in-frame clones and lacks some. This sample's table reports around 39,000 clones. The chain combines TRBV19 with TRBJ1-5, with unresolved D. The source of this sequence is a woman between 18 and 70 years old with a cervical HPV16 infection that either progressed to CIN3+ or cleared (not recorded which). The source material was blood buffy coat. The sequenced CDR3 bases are TGTGCCAGTAGTATAGATGCGACTACTCCGCCC. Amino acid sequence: CASSIDATTPP. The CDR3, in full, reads CASSIDATTPPQHF.